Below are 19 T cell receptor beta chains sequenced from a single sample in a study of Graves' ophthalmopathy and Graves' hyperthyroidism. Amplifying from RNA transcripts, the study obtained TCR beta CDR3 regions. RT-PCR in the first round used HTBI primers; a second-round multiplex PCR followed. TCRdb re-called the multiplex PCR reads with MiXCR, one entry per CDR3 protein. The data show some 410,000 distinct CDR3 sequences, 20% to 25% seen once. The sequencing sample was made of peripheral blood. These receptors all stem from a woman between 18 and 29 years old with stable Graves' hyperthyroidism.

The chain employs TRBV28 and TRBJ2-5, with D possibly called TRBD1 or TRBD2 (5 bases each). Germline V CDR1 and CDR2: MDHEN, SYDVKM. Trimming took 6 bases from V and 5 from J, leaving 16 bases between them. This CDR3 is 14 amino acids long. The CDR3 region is CASRGRSSRETQYF. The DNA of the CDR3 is TGTGCCAGCAGGGGACGATCCTCCAGGGAGACCCAGTACTTC.

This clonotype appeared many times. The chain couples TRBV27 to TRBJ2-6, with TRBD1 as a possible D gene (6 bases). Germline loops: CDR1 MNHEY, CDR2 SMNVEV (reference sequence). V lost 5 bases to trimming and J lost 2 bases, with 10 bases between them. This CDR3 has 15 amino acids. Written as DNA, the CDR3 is TGTGCCAGCAGTCCCTCAGGGGCTGGGGCCAACGTCCTGACTTTC. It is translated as CASSPSGAGANVLTF.

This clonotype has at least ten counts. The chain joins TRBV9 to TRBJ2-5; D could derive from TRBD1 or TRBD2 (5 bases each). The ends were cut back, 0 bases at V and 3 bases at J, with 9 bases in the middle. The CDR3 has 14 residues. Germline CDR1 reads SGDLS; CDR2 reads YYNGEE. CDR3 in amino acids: CASSVGGIEETQYF. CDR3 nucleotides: TGTGCCAGCAGCGTAGGGGGGATAGAAGAGACCCAGTACTTC.

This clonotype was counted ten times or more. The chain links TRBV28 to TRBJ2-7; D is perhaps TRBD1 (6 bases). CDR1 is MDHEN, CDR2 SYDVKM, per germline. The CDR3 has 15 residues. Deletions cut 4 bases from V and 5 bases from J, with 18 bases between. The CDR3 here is CASSSATGWDNEQYF. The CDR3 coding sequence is TGTGCCAGCAGTTCCGCCACAGGGTGGGATAACGAGCAGTACTTC.

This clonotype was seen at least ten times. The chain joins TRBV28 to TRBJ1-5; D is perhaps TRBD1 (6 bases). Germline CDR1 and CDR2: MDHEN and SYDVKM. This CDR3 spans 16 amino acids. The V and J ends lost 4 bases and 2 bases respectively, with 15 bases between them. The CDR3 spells CASSSIRGGGNQPQHF. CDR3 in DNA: TGTGCCAGCAGTTCCATCAGGGGAGGGGGCAATCAGCCCCAGCATTTT.

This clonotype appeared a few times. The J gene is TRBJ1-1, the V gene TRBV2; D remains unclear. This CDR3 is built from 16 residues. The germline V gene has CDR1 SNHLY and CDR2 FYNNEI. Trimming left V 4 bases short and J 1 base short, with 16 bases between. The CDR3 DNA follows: TGTGCCAGCAGTGTCCCCCTCATCTTTGAGAACACTGAAGCTTTCTTT. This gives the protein CASSVPLIFENTEAFF. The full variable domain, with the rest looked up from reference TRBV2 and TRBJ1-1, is EPEVTQTPSHQVTQMGQEVILRCVPISNHLYFYWYRQILGQKVEFLVSFYNNEISEKSEIFDDQFSVERPDGSNFTLKIRSTKLEDSAMYFCASSVPLIFENTEAFFGQGTRLTVV.

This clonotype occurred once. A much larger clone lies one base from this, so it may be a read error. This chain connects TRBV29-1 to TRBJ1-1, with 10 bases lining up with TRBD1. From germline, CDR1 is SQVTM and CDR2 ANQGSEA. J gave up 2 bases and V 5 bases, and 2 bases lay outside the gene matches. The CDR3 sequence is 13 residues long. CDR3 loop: CSVRDRGNTEAFF. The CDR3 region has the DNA TGCAGCGTTAGGGACAGGGGAAACACTGAAGCTTTCTTT.

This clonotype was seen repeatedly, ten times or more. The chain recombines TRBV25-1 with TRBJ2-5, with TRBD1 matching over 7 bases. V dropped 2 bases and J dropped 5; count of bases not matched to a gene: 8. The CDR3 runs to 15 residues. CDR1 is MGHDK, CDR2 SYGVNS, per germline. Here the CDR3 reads CASSEGDSLGETQYF. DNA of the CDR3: TGTGCCAGCAGTGAAGGGGACAGCCTAGGGGAGACCCAGTACTTC.

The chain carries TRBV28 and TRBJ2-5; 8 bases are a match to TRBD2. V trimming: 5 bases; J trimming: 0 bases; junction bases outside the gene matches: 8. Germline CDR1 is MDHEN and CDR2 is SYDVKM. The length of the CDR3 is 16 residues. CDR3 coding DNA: TGTGCCAGCAGTAGGACTAGCACATCGTACCAAGAGACCCAGTACTTC. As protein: CASSRTSTSYQETQYF.

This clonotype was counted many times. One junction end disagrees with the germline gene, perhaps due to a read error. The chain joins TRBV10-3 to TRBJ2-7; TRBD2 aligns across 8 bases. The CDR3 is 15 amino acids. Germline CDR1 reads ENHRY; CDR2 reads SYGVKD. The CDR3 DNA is TGTGCCAGCAGTGAGTGGACTAGCAGGACCTACGAGCAGTGCTTC. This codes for CASSEWTSRTYEQCF.

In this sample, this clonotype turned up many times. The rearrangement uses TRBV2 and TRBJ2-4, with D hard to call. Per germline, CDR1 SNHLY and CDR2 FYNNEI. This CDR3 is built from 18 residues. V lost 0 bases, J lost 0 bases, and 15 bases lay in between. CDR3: CASSEALSSPLAKNIQYF. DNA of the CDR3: TGTGCCAGCAGTGAAGCGCTTTCCAGCCCCTTAGCCAAAAACATTCAGTACTTC.

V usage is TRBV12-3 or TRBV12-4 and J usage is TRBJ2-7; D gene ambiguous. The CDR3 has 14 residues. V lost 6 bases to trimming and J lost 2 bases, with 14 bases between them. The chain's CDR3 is CASSQSRITYEQYF. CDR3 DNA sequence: TGTGCCAGCAGCCAGTCAAGGATCACCTACGAGCAGTACTTC.

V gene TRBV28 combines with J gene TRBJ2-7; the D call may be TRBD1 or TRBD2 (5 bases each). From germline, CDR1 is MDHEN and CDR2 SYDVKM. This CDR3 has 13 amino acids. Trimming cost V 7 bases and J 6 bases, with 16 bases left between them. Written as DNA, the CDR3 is TGTGCCAGCATCGCGGGCAGGGTCGGCGAGCAGTACTTC. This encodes CASIAGRVGEQYF.

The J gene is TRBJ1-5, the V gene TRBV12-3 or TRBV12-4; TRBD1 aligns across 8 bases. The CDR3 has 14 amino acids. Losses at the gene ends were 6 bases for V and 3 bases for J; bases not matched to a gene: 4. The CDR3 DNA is TGTGCCAGCAGCCGGACAGGGAACAATCAGCCCCAGCATTTT. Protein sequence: CASSRTGNNQPQHF.

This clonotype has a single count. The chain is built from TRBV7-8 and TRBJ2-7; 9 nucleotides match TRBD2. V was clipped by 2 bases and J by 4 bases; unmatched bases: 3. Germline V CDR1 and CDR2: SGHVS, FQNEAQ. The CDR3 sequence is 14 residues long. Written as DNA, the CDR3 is TGTGCCAGCAGCTTATACACTAGCGGGTACGAGCAGTACTTC. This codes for CASSLYTSGYEQYF. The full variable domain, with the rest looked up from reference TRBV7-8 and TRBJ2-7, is GAGVSQSPRYKVAKRGQDVALRCDPISGHVSLFWYQQALGQGPEFLTYFQNEAQLDKSGLPSDRFFAERPEGSVSTLKIQRTQQEDSAVYLCASSLYTSGYEQYFGPGTRLTVT.

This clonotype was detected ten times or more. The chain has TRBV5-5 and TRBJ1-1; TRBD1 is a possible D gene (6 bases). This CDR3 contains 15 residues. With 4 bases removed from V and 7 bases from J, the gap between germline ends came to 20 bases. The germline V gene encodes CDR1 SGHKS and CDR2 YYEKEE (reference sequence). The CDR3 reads CASSPSGALVSEAFF. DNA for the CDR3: TGTGCCAGCAGCCCATCAGGGGCCTTAGTAAGTGAAGCTTTCTTT.

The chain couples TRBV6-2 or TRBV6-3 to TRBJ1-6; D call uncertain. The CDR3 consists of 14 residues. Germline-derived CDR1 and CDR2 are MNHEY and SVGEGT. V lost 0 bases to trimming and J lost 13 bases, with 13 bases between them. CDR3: CASSYSAPRDPLHF. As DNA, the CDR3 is TGTGCCAGCAGTTACTCGGCCCCGAGGGATCCCCTCCACTTT.

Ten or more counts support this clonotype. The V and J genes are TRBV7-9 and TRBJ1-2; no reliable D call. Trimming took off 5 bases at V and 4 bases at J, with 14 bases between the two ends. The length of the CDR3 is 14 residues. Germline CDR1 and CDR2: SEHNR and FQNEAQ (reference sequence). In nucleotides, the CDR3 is TGTGCCAGCAGCCTGTCAAACCTAGGCTATGGCTACACCTTC. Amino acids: CASSLSNLGYGYTF. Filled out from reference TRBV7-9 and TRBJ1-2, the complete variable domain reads DTGVSQNPRHKITKRGQNVTFRCDPISEHNRLYWYRQTLGQGPEFLTYFQNEAQLEKSRLLSDRFSAERPKGSFSTLEIQRTEQGDSAMYLCASSLSNLGYGYTFGSGTRLTVV.

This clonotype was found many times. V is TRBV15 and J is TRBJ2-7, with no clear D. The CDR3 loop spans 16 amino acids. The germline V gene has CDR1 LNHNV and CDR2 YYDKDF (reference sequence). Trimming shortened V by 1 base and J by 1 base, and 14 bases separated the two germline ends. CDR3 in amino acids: CATSRGAGLPSYEQYF. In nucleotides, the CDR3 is TGTGCCACCAGCAGAGGAGCAGGCCTTCCTTCCTACGAGCAGTACTTC.